This T cell receptor beta chain comes out of a study of blood T cell repertoires in COVID-19. Whole-study context: The cDNA or gDNA used as material had been derived from T cells, B-cell-depleted T cells, or PBMCs.

Under the authors' procedure: Amplifying reference gene primers gave estimates of nucleated cell counts. TCRdb keeps only in-frame clones here, not all; method: immunoSEQ multiplex PCR. That table furnishes V, J and clone size, whereas the DNA furnished D and trimming. The table records about 280,000 clones, approximately 86% of them present only once. Germline CDR1 is SGHKS and CDR2 is YYEKEE (reference sequence). The V end lost 3 bases, the J end lost 0 bases, and 10 bases lay between the germline ends. The CDR3 length is 15 residues. The receptor comes from a woman between 50 and 59 years old who had recovered from COVID-19. Sequencing was performed on peripheral blood. The chain couples TRBV5-5 to TRBJ1-3; D unclear. The CDR3 reads CASSYFGSSGNTIYF. The CDR3 DNA follows: TGTGCCAGCAGCTATTTCGGTTCCTCTGGAAACACCATATATTTT.